The clone carrying this TCR beta chain was seen more than once but under ten times. The entry originates in a study of T cell responses to AZD1222 COVID-19 vaccine. Some clones are missing from TCRdb's copy, which holds only in-frame ones; the method was immunoSEQ multiplex PCR. The sample shows more than 100,000 clones, roughly 90% of them seen only once. This CDR3 spans 15 amino acids. Germline loops: CDR1 KGHDR, CDR2 SFDVKD. V lost 1 base, J lost 6 bases, and 13 bases lay in between. The genes are TRBV24-1 and TRBJ2-3; D ambiguous. This sequence was found in an adult in good health. Sequences were derived from peripheral blood, sampled on day 0 of AZD1222 vaccination. In nucleotides, the CDR3 is TGTGCCACCAGTGATTTCTCCCGTTTTGGGGATACGCAGTATTTT. This codes for CATSDFSRFGDTQYF.